Presented here are 11 T cell receptor beta chains from one specimen sequenced in a study of blood T cell repertoires in COVID-19. The table came from immunoSEQ multiplex PCR; TCRdb's copy has only in-frame clones and leaves some out. The sample holds 110,000 or so clones, approximately 80% seen once. Sequencing used peripheral blood. The receptors here all came from a woman between 45 and 60 years old with acute or convalescent COVID-19.

The rearrangement links TRBV7-3 to TRBJ2-3, with TRBD2 identical over 14 bases. V lost 0 bases to trimming and J lost 4 bases; unmatched junction nucleotides: 9. This CDR3 region has 19 residues. The germline V gene has CDR1 SGHTA and CDR2 FQGTGA. In nucleotides, the CDR3 is TGTGCCAGCAGCTTAACGTCTCCTGGACTAGCGGGGGGCGCAGATACGCAGTATTTT. Translated, it gives CASSLTSPGLAGGADTQYF.

This chain uses TRBV5-1 with TRBJ2-7; TRBD1 might be the D (6 bases). The CDR3 is made up of 14 amino acids. Germline loops: CDR1 SGHRS, CDR2 YFSETQ. V was trimmed by 3 bases and J by 2 bases, leaving 12 bases between them. The DNA of the CDR3 is TGCGCCAGCAGCTCGCAGGGGAATACCTACGAGCAGTACTTC. Residues: CASSSQGNTYEQYF.

The rearrangement joins TRBV11-2 to TRBJ1-1, with TRBD1 matching 7 bases. Germline loops: CDR1 SGHAT, CDR2 FQNNGV. J was trimmed by 3 bases and V by 7 bases; bases with no gene match: 14. The CDR3 spans 16 residues. As DNA, the CDR3 is TGTGCCAGCACCTCGTGGGCAGGGGGGATCGACACTGAAGCTTTCTTT. Protein sequence: CASTSWAGGIDTEAFF. Together with reference TRBV11-2 and TRBJ1-1, the CDR3 gives the full variable domain: EAGVAQSPRYKIIEKRQSVAFWCNPISGHATLYWYQQILGQGPKLLIQFQNNGVVDDSQLPKDRFSAERLKGVDSTLKIQPAKLEDSAVYLCASTSWAGGIDTEAFFGQGTRLTVV.

CDR3 in DNA: TGCAGCGCACGAAGGGGGATCAAAAACATTCAGTACTTC. It encodes CSARRGIKNIQYF. The chain joins TRBV29-1 to TRBJ2-4; tentatively, D is TRBD1 (6 bases). This CDR3 has 13 residues. The germline gives CDR1 SQVTM, CDR2 ANQGSEA. Trimming removed 7 bases at V and 3 bases at J, with 13 bases between.

V gene TRBV16 combines with J gene TRBJ2-6; 8 bases align to TRBD1. CDR3 size: 19 residues. J lost 2 bases, V lost 4 bases, and 13 bases had no gene match. Germline CDR1 reads KGHSY; CDR2 reads FQNENV. The CDR3 sequence is CASSLRTGKGTAGANVLTF. The DNA for the CDR3 is TGTGCCAGCAGCCTCAGGACAGGGAAGGGAACTGCTGGGGCCAACGTCCTGACTTTC.

The sample holds one count of this clone. CDR3 region: CAWSHRGRDTEAFF. In DNA form, the CDR3 reads TGTGCCTGGAGTCACAGGGGGCGAGATACTGAAGCTTTCTTT. This chain connects TRBV30 to TRBJ1-1, with 9 bases identical to TRBD1. Germline CDR1 GTSNPN, CDR2 SVGIG (reference sequence). The CDR3 sequence is 14 residues long. Trimming took 2 bases from V and 5 from J; bases not matched to a gene: 6.

This chain links TRBV9 with TRBJ2-7; D not resolved. V was clipped by 4 bases and J by 3 bases, with 11 bases between them. The CDR3 length is 13 residues. CDR1 is SGDLS, CDR2 YYNGEE, per germline. The CDR3 sequence is CASSSAEGYEQYF. For the CDR3, the DNA is TGTGCCAGCAGCTCGGCGGAAGGCTACGAGCAGTACTTC.

The chain joins TRBV5-1 to TRBJ2-3; possible D gene TRBD1, 6 bases. V lost 5 bases and J 6 bases, leaving 16 bases between the germline ends. The length of the CDR3 is 14 residues. Germline V gene data show CDR1 as SGHRS and CDR2 as YFSETQ. CDR3: CASRDIQGGDTQYF. The CDR3 nucleotides read TGCGCCAGCAGGGATATACAGGGCGGCGATACGCAGTATTTT.

The CDR3 bases are TGTGCCACCACGGGACAGGGGGCTAACTATGGCTACACCTTC. Encoded protein: CATTGQGANYGYTF. The chain links TRBV10-3 to TRBJ1-2; TRBD1 matches at 11 bases. The CDR3 is 14 residues long. Germline loops: CDR1 ENHRY, CDR2 SYGVKD. V shed 10 bases, J shed 0 bases, and the junction held 4 bases outside the gene matches.

The chain carries TRBV5-8 and TRBJ2-1; 9 nucleotides line up with TRBD1. The V segment lost 2 bases and the J segment 4 bases; nucleotides outside the gene matches: 4. CDR1 and CDR2 (germline): SGHTS, YDEGEE. The CDR3 is 15 residues long. The CDR3 DNA reads TGTGCCAGCAGCTTACAGGGGGCGCCGTACAATGAGCAGTTCTTC. Translated: CASSLQGAPYNEQFF.

Of note for this clone: A junction boundary mismatches the germline segment, possibly from a read error. The genes are TRBV3-1 (or the pseudogene TRBV3-2) and TRBJ1-2; tentative D call: TRBD1 (5 bases). The CDR3 runs to 14 residues. In germline, CDR1 is LGHDT, CDR2 YNNKEL (reference sequence). For the CDR3, the DNA is TGTGCCAGCAGGCAAGGGCAGGGTAACTATGGCTACACCTTC. As protein: CASRQGQGNYGYTF.